This T cell receptor (beta chain) was sequenced in a study of blood T cell repertoires in COVID-19. Study-wide background: The United States, Italy and Spain provided the acute and convalescent COVID-19 samples. T cells, B-cell-depleted T cells, or PBMCs provided the cDNA or gDNA that served as material.

Under the authors' procedure: How many nucleated cells were present was estimated from reference gene primer amplification. Only in-frame clones appear in the TCRdb table, and some are missing; sequencing was by immunoSEQ multiplex PCR. V and J calls and clone size are those listed in that table; D and trimming were worked out from the DNA. Of about 220,000 clones listed, about 80% are singletons. CDR1 is SGHDT, CDR2 YYEEEE, per germline. V lost 4 bases to trimming and J lost 7 bases, with 15 bases between them. The CDR3 runs to 15 residues. The TCR was taken from a woman in her 30s who had recovered from COVID-19. Sequenced input: peripheral blood. The chain links TRBV5-6 to TRBJ1-6; D is perhaps TRBD1 (5 bases). In DNA form, the CDR3 reads TGTGCCAGCAGCATTTGGGGGGTTGGAAATTCACCCCTCCACTTT. The encoded protein is CASSIWGVGNSPLHF.